This T cell receptor (beta chain) emerged from a study of shared clonotypes between healthy human individuals. Whole-study context: Two women and three men aged 18 to 49 served as donors.

V was pared by 6 bases and J by 4 bases, with 16 bases between. The length of the CDR3 is 15 residues. Germline CDR1 SNHLY, CDR2 FYNNEI. Naive CD8 cells comprised CD45RO-negative, CCR7-positively selected cells, excluding terminally differentiated effector memory CD45RA+ cells. Assay execution took place at the deep level. Authors' data handling: With immunoSEQ giving junction-only sequences and no quality scores, filtering differed. Only in-frame clones appear in the TCRdb table, and some are missing; sequencing was by immunoSEQ multiplex PCR. V and J calls plus clone size are reproduced from that table; the DNA served to infer D and trimming. The sample has hundreds of thousands of clones; 85% to 95% are singletons.

This receptor was identified in a woman aged 25 to 39 in good health. The chain uses TRBV2 and TRBJ1-5, with TRBD1 as a possible D gene (5 bases). The sample taken for sequencing was naive CD8+ T cells sorted from blood. The CDR3 DNA reads TGTGCCAGCAGCCACAGGTTAGCCAAGAATCAGCCCCAGCATTTT. Protein product: CASSHRLAKNQPQHF.